The T cell receptor (beta chain) described here comes from a study of shared clonotypes between healthy human individuals (TCRdb year 2020). Notes on the research overall: The cohort comprised a couple of women and a few men aged 18 to 49 years. To increase sequencing depth and limit assay-specific biases, TCR repertoire library preparation and sequencing were carried out by different laboratories using diverse techniques. For each donor, three plates each were used for CD4 naive and CD4 memory, two plates were used for CD8 naive, and one plate was used for CD8 memory. To estimate repertoire size and how much clonotype sharing occurs between individuals, the study deeply sequenced the blood TCR repertoires of about 5 healthy adults. Between about 0.94 and 8.9 billion PBMCs per donor were obtained by leukapheresis.

The donors were healthy, HIV-negative adults who had no recently reported acute infections or vaccinations. Only Caucasian adults living in Nashville, Tennessee, USA were represented among the donors. CD4+ T cells were enriched through magnetic negative selection, after which naive cells were positively selected on CD45RA and the remaining negative fraction served as the memory subset. Blood was obtained by leukapheresis, after which PBMCs were separated by Ficoll-Histopaque density gradient centrifugation and cryopreserved in liquid nitrogen vapor phase. Analytical flow cytometry was used to check the purity and quantity of every magnetically sorted T cell population. From each sorted fraction, genomic DNA was isolated and quantified by UV absorbance on a Nanodrop 2000c. What the authors observed across the whole study: Rarefaction of sorted-subset datasets indicated incomplete sequencing despite the large sequencing depth. Estimated clonotype richness was generally larger for naive than for memory subsets. Pairwise subsampling led to the expectation that sequencing depth would affect the degree of clonotype sharing among donors. About 4.5% of naive CD4, around 4% of naive CD8, approximately 2.2% of memory CD4, and roughly 0.4% of memory CD8 clonotypes were shared across several donors. The genetic and exposure-history diversity represented was limited by the small number of donors. Compared with non-shared clonotypes, the clonotypes found in all four sorted-subset donors had higher generation probabilities. Sampling was limited to blood, and TCR repertoires in tissue likely differ from TCR repertoires in blood.

Turning to this clone: The target of this receptor is not known. No clone much larger than this one lies a single base away; base qualities are absent.

The V end gives up 10 bases and the J end 2 bases, leaving 19 bases in the junction not matched to a gene. CDR1 ENHRY and CDR2 SYGVKD are derived from the germline V gene. Inclusive of the bounding cysteine and phenylalanine, the CDR3 is 19 residues long. The DNA shown is the 57-base CDR3, in frame from base 1. Using the deep immunoSEQ assay, TCR CDR3 regions were amplified from genomic DNA by multiplex PCR. Extracted genomic DNA from each cell subset was distributed evenly across all wells of several immunoSEQ 96-well plates, and each plate was treated as a replicate. For sorted subsets, about 0.2 ug genomic DNA, equal to tens of thousands of T cell genomes, was loaded into each replicate PCR. Purified libraries were measured with a Qubit 3.0 fluorometer, size-checked on a Bioanalyzer 2100, and measured again with the KAPA Library Quantification kit. Every immunoSEQ 96-well plate was sequenced on a separate single-read 150-cycle Illumina NextSeq 550 flow cell. The paper's data handling went like this. Because the immunoSEQ output held only junctional sequences and lacked quality scores, the filtering could not match the filtering applied to full-length reads. To assign V/J genes and CDR3, sequences were annotated using PyIR, a Python wrapper for IgBLAST v1.9, with IMGT germline references. Any read was removed if the V/J assignment was weak (E-value above 1e-6), the CDR3 was missing, or the read contained stop codons, out-of-frame junctions, or ambiguous translated residues. A V3J clonotype was defined by an identical inferred V gene, J gene, and CDR3 amino acid sequence. The percentage overlap between two repertoires was calculated by dividing the number of shared unique clonotypes by the size of the smaller repertoire. Richness of each repertoire was evaluated using RTK rarefaction, the Chao1 estimator, and Recon v2.1 estimates of unobserved clonotypes. Generation probabilities were computed with OLGA for all TCRbeta clonotypes obtained by the gDNA method from four donors. TCRdb took this table from immuneACCESS and kept in-frame rearrangements with V and J called. Such tables lack part of the clones; where checked against another copy, unresolved V genes explain under half of the gap, and the rest is unexplained. The D gene and trimming were derived from the DNA, and the V and J assignments and clone size from that table. Here the sample has 2 million to 3 million clones; approximately 93% occur a single time. The top ten clonotypes cover around 0.4% of the sample.

The TCR sequence derives from a man younger than 35 in good health. Some clones in this sample may be carry-over from other donors' samples. In this chain, TRBV10-3 is recombined with TRBJ2-2, with 10 bases aligning to TRBD2. Material: naive CD4+ T cells from PBMCs. Read against the paper, the sample's cell subset or site label means: CD45RA+ positively selected. The DNA sequence is given as TGTGCCACTCCCCGAACTAGCGGGACCTACCCCATTAACACCGGGGAGCTGTTTTTT. It specifies CATPRTSGTYPINTGELFF.